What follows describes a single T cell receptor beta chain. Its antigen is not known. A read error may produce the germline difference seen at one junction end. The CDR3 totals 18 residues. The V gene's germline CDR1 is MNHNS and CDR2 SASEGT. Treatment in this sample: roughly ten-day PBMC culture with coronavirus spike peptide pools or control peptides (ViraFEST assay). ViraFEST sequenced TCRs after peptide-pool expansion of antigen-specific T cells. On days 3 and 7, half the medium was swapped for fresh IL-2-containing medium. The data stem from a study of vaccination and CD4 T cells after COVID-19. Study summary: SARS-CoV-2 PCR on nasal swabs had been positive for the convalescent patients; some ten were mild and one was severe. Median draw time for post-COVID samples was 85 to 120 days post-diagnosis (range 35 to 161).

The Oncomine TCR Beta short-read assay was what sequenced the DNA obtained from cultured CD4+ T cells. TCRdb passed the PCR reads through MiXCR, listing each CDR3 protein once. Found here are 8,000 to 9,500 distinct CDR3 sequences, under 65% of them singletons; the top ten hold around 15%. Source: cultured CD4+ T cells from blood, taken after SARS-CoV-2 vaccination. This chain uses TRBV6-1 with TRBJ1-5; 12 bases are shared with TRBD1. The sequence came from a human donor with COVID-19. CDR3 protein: CASRTGTGGVGGNRPQHF. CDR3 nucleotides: TGTGCCAGCAGAACCGGGACAGGGGGCGTCGGTGGCAATCGGCCCCAGCATTTT.